The source of this TCR beta chain is a study of T cell responses to AZD1222 COVID-19 vaccine. Overall study results and limits: Only 5 to 7 AZD1222 recipients were seropositive at baseline. After the peak T cell response, and only then, were repertoires sampled. Elevations in Spike-specific TCR breadth and depth followed administration of two AZD1222 doses. Females outnumbered males among donors, who were mostly white British; clonal diversity was possibly underestimated.

This table comes from immunoSEQ multiplex PCR, and its TCRdb copy is limited to in-frame clones, with some not included. The sample includes over 120,000 clones, roughly 92% of them seen just once. Germline CDR1 is MNHEY and CDR2 is SMNVEV (reference sequence). V gave up 9 bases and J gave up 8 bases; unmatched junction bases: 13. This CDR3 is 14 amino acids long. Concerning this clone itself: Its specificity is unknown.

J is TRBJ1-2 and V is TRBV27; 9 nucleotides line up with TRBD1. This specimen was peripheral blood, taken on day 0 of AZD1222 vaccination. The receptor was derived from an adult in good health. The CDR3 DNA reads TGTGCCAGTCAAGGAGGACAGGGGCCCGGCGGCTACACCTTC. Its translation is CASQGGQGPGGYTF.